Listed below are T cell receptor beta chains from one sample, sequenced in a study of blood T cells in healthy people across ages. TCRdb re-derived calls from the 5' RACE reads in MiXCR, one entry per CDR3 protein. The data show more than 750,000 distinct CDR3 sequences, just under 30% seen once. These data were also filed under a second study, of T cells of mothers and their children.

The source material was blood. These receptors originate from a woman between 35 and 50 years old in good health. The CDR3 runs from the conserved cysteine through the conserved F or W. D genes are given only for firm matches. Clone size, where shown, is once, few, many, or a class for clones that have expanded.

j_call	cdr3_length	v_call	d_call	clone_size	cdr3_nt	cdr3_aa
TRBJ1-5	12	TRBV12-3/TRBV12-4	.	.	TGTGCCAGCAGTTTTGGTCAACAGCCCCAGCATTTT	CASSFGQQPQHF
TRBJ2-7	13	TRBV30	TRBD2	.	TGTGCCGTAACGACAGCGGGAGACTACGAGCAGTACTTC	CAVTTAGDYEQYF
TRBJ1-2	14	TRBV3-1	.	few	TGTGCCAGCAGCCAACGAAGACGGACGTATGGCTACACCTTC	CASSQRRRTYGYTF
TRBJ2-1	15	TRBV5-6	TRBD2	many	TGTGCCAGCAGCTCCGGGACTAGCGGGGGTCATGAGCAGTTCTTC	CASSSGTSGGHEQFF
TRBJ1-3	14	TRBV10-3	.	few	TGTGCCATCAGTGACCTTCAGGGTACGGACACCATATATTTT	CAISDLQGTDTIYF
TRBJ2-7	13	TRBV7-2	.	many	TGTGCCAGCAGGAGGGGCAGTTCCTACGAGCAGTACTTC	CASRRGSSYEQYF
TRBJ2-7	13	TRBV20-1	.	.	TGCAGTGCTGCCCGGGGACCCGGGAACGAGCAGTACTTC	CSAARGPGNEQYF
TRBJ1-1	14	TRBV2	.	.	TGTGCCAGCAGGCAAAACAGGATCAACACTGAAGCTTTCTTT	CASRQNRINTEAFF
TRBJ1-2	10	TRBV29-1	.	.	TGCAGCGTTTCGGACTGGGGCTACACCTTC	CSVSDWGYTF
TRBJ2-3	18	TRBV6-2/TRBV6-3	TRBD2	.	TGTGCCAGCAGTACCCCGGGAGCGGGGCTCCACGGAACAGATACGCAGTATTTT	CASSTPGAGLHGTDTQYF
TRBJ2-7	14	TRBV12-3/TRBV12-4	TRBD1	many	TGTGCCAGCAGTGCCGATAGGACAGGCTACGAGCAGTACTTC	CASSADRTGYEQYF
TRBJ2-2	15	TRBV5-1	.	.	TGCGCCAGCAGCTTGGCGTGGGGGAACACCGGGGAGCTGTTTTTT	CASSLAWGNTGELFF
TRBJ2-3	15	TRBV28	.	.	TGTGCCAGCAGTTTAAGCTCCACAGGGAAAGATACGCAGTATTTT	CASSLSSTGKDTQYF
TRBJ1-4	15	TRBV7-9	TRBD1	.	TGTGCCAGCAGCCTATCGACAGGGGCAAATGAAAAACTGTTTTTT	CASSLSTGANEKLFF
TRBJ2-5	15	TRBV9	.	once	TGTGCCAGCAGCTGGGGGGTCCCACCCTCGGAGACCCAGTACTTC	CASSWGVPPSETQYF
TRBJ2-7	15	TRBV15	.	many	TGTGCCACCAGCAGAGATAGAGACAGTACCTACGAGCAGTACTTC	CATSRDRDSTYEQYF
TRBJ2-3	14	TRBV7-8	TRBD2	.	TGTGCCAACAGCTCCTGGGGGGCGGGAGGTACGCAGTATTTT	CANSSWGAGGTQYF
TRBJ1-2	16	TRBV12-3/TRBV12-4	TRBD1	many	TGTGCCAGCAGTAGTGCCCAGACAGGGGGCGCGCAGGGCTACACCTTC	CASSSAQTGGAQGYTF
TRBJ2-1	17	TRBV5-4	TRBD2	few	TGTGCCAGCAGCTTGGGCAGGCTAGCGGGGTTAGTAGGCCAGCAGTTCTTC	CASSLGRLAGLVGQQFF
TRBJ1-2	12	TRBV3-1	.	few	TGTGCCAGCAGCGGGGCAGTCTATGGCTACACCTTC	CASSGAVYGYTF
TRBJ2-7	14	TRBV7-2	.	many	TGTGCCAGCAGCCCCCGGGGAGGATCCTACGAGCAGTACTTC	CASSPRGGSYEQYF
TRBJ2-1	18	TRBV25-1	TRBD2	many	TGTGCCAGCAGTGGGTCTAGCGGGGGGGCCGCCTGGTACAATGAGCAGTTCTTC	CASSGSSGGAAWYNEQFF
TRBJ2-5	16	TRBV27	.	.	TGTGCCAGCAGTTTACTGGGGGTCGAGGTCCAAGAGACCCAGTACTTC	CASSLLGVEVQETQYF
TRBJ2-5	15	TRBV28	TRBD2	few	TGTGCCAGCACCGGACCGGGGGGGGCCCAAGAGACCCAGTACTTC	CASTGPGGAQETQYF
TRBJ2-7	14	TRBV20-1	TRBD1	.	TGCAGTGCTAGAGGCGGACAGGGGACCTACGAGCAGTACTTC	CSARGGQGTYEQYF
TRBJ2-7	16	TRBV29-1	TRBD1	.	TGCAGCGTTGAAGGTGGGAGTAGAACAGGGGAATACGAGCAGTACTTC	CSVEGGSRTGEYEQYF
TRBJ1-1	15	TRBV12-3/TRBV12-4	TRBD1	.	TGTGCCAGCAGTTCCCCTTACAGGGGGAACGCTGAAGCTTTCTTT	CASSSPYRGNAEAFF
TRBJ2-7	11	TRBV20-1	.	.	TGCAGTGCAAACTGGCGCTACGAGCAGTACTTC	CSANWRYEQYF
TRBJ1-1	11	TRBV10-3	.	.	TGTGCCATCGGCGAGAACACTGAAGCTTTCTTT	CAIGENTEAFF
TRBJ2-3	14	TRBV5-1	TRBD1	.	TGCGCCAGCGGCCCCGAGACAGGGGAGCATACGCAGTATTTT	CASGPETGEHTQYF
TRBJ2-7	14	TRBV2	.	.	TGTACCAGCAGTGGGTTTAGCGGCGCCTACGAACAGTACTTC	CTSSGFSGAYEQYF
TRBJ2-1	15	TRBV6-4	.	many	TGTGCCAGCAGCCCGGGTCCGGACTCAGCCAATGAGCAGTTCTTC	CASSPGPDSANEQFF
TRBJ2-1	16	TRBV7-2	.	many	TGTGCCAGCAGCTTAGTAGCCAGGGGGTTAGCGGTTGAGCAGTTCTTC	CASSLVARGLAVEQFF
TRBJ2-3	14	TRBV7-9	TRBD2	few	TGTGCCAGCAGGCCGGGACTAGGCACAGATACGCAGTATTTT	CASRPGLGTDTQYF
TRBJ1-2	17	TRBV9	.	many	TGTGCCAGCAGCGGACCAGCTGGGACGCCAGGACCTTATGGCTACACCTTC	CASSGPAGTPGPYGYTF
TRBJ1-2	15	TRBV7-6	TRBD1	many	TGTGCCAGCAGCCCGAGATTACGGCAGGGGGATGGCTACACCTTC	CASSPRLRQGDGYTF
TRBJ2-1	16	TRBV11-2	.	.	TGTGCCAGCAGCCCATCCCGACAGAACAATTACAATGAGCAGTTCTTC	CASSPSRQNNYNEQFF
TRBJ2-5	15	TRBV20-1	TRBD2	few	TGCGGTGCTAGAGATGGGAGCGGGGGGGGGGAGACCCAGTACTTC	CGARDGSGGGETQYF
TRBJ2-1	14	TRBV2	.	.	TGTGCCAGCACCCTGGGGCGCCCTTACAATGAGCAGTTCTTC	CASTLGRPYNEQFF
TRBJ2-7	15	TRBV7-8	TRBD1	.	TGTGCCAGCAGCAGGTGGGAGACAGGGGTGTACGAGCAGTACTTT	CASSRWETGVYEQYF
TRBJ2-7	15	TRBV10-3	.	.	TGTGCCATCAGTGACACAGGCGTCAGCTCCTACGAGCAGTACTTC	CAISDTGVSSYEQYF